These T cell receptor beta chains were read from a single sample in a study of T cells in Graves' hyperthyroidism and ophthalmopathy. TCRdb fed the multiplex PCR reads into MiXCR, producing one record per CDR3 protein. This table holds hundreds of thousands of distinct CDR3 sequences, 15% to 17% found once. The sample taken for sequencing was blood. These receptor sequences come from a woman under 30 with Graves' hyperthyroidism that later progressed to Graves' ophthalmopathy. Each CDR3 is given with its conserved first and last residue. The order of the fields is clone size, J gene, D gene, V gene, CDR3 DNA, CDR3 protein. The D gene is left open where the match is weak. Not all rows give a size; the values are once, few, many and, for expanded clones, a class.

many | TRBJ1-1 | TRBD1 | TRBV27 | TGTGCCAGCAGTTTGTCCGGGGGACAGGGACGCACTGAAGCTTTCTTT | CASSLSGGQGRTEAFF
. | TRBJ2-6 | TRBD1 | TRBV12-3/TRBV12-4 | TGTGCCAGCAGTTCCTGGACAGGGCCCTTCTCTGGGGCCAACGTCCTGACTTTC | CASSSWTGPFSGANVLTF
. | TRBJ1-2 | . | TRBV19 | TGTGCCAGTAGTGCAGGGCCCGGGAGATATGGCTACACCTTC | CASSAGPGRYGYTF
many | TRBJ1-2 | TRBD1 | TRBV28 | TGTGCCAGCAGTTTAAGGGGATGGGACAGAGCCTACTCCTATGGCTACACCTTC | CASSLRGWDRAYSYGYTF
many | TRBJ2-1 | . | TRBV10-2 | TGCGCCAGCAGTCAAACGAGCTCCTACAATGAGCAGTTCTTC | CASSQTSSYNEQFF
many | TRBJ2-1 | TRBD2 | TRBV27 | TGTGCCAGCAGGGGGGGGTATGAGCAGTTCTTC | CASRGGYEQFF
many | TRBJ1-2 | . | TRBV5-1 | TGCGCCAGCAGCCCTGGCCAGGGGTCGGATGGCTACACCTTC | CASSPGQGSDGYTF
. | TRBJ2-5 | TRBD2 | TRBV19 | TGTGCCAGTAGTGCTCTCTTTAGCGGGGGTCAAGAGACCCAGTACTTC | CASSALFSGGQETQYF
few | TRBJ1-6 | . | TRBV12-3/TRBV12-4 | TGTGCCAGCAGCCTGGGACTCCCAGGGAATTCACCCCTCCACTTT | CASSLGLPGNSPLHF
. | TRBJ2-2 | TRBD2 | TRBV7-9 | TGTGCCAGCAGAAAACTCGGACAGGGAGTACTAGCGGGACAGAACTACACCGGGGAGCTGTTTTTT | CASRKLGQGVLAGQNYTGELFF
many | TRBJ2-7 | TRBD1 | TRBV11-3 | TGTGCCAGCAGCTCCGGGACAGGGGACCACGAGCAGTACTTC | CASSSGTGDHEQYF
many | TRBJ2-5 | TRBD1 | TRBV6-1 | TGTGCCAGCAGGGTACACGGGACAGGGCTTCAAGAGACCCAGTACTTC | CASRVHGTGLQETQYF
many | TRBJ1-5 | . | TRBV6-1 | TGTGCCAGCAGGGAGGACAGTCCTGTTCAGCCCCAGCATTTT | CASREDSPVQPQHF
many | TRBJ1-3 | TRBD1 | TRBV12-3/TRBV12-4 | TGTGCCAGCAGTTTGGGGACAGGAGGAAACACCATATATTTT | CASSLGTGGNTIYF
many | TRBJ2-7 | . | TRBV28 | TGTGCCAGCAGTTCCCCCCCCGGAGCAGGCGTAAGCTCCTACGAGCAGTACTTC | CASSSPPGAGVSSYEQYF
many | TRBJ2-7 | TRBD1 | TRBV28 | TGTGCCAGCAGTTTGGGGGACAGGGCCTTCTACGAGCAGTACTTC | CASSLGDRAFYEQYF
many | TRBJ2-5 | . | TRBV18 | TGTGCCAGCTCACCACCGGACAGAAAAGAGACCCAGTACTTC | CASSPPDRKETQYF
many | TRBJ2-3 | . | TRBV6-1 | TGTGCCAGCAGTGAAGCGCTTGACAGCACAGATACGCAGTATTTT | CASSEALDSTDTQYF
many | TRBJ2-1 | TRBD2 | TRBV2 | TGTGCCAGCAGTGATGGACTAGCGGGATCTATTGAGCAGTTCTTC | CASSDGLAGSIEQFF
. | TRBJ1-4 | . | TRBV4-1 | TGCGCCAGCAGCCAAGATCCCAGGGCAGGGGAAAAACTGTTTTTT | CASSQDPRAGEKLFF
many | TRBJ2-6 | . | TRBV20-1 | TGCAGTGCTAGAGATTGGCGGGCCGGGGCCAACGTCCTGACTTTC | CSARDWRAGANVLTF
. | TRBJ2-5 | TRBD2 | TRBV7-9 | TGTGCCAGCAGCCTCGGGGGGGTTAGCGTCCAAGAGACCCAGTACTTC | CASSLGGVSVQETQYF
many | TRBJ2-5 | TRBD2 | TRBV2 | TGTGCCAGCAGGTCTGGCGGGAGCCCCCAAGAGACCCAGTACTTC | CASRSGGSPQETQYF
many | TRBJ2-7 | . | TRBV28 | TGTGCCAGCAGTTTACAGCACTACGAGCAGTACTTC | CASSLQHYEQYF
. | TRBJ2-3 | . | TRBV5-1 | TGCGCCAGCATTTTAAGCGGAGCTAGCACAGATACGCAGTATTTT | CASILSGASTDTQYF
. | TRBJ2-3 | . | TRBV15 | TGTGCCACCAGCCCAACTCGGGAGCTAGATACGCAGTATTTT | CATSPTRELDTQYF
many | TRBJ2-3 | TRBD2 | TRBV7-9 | TGTGCCAGCAGCTTAGGAGAACCTCCTAGCGGGAGGGCGGATACGCAGTATTTT | CASSLGEPPSGRADTQYF
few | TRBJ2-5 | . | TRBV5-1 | TGCGCCAGCAGCTTGGAGGGCAGAACCCAAGAGACCCAGTACTTC | CASSLEGRTQETQYF
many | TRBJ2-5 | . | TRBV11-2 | TGTGCCAGCAGCCGCGAGGCACGCGGCGTGGAGACCCAGTACTTC | CASSREARGVETQYF
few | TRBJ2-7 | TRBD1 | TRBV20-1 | TGCAGTGCTAGAACAGGGGCCTACGAGCAGTACTTC | CSARTGAYEQYF
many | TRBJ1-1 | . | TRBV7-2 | TGTGCCAGCAGCTTAGCCAGGAACAGAGCTTTCTTT | CASSLARNRAFF
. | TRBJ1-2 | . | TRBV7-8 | TGTGCCAGCAGCGCCCTCCAGAGGGGCCGTAAAGCTAACTATGGCTACACCTTC | CASSALQRGRKANYGYTF
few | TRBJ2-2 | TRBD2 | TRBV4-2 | TGTGCCAGCAGCCAAGATAAGCTAGCGGGAGTGACGAACACCGGGGAGCTGTTTTTT | CASSQDKLAGVTNTGELFF
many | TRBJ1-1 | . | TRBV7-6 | TGTGCCAGCACCCTAGAGAGCGATCGGGGTGAAGCTTTCTTT | CASTLESDRGEAFF
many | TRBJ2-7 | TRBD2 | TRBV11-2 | TGTGCCAGCAGCTTAGGGGCGGGAGTGCTCTACGAGCAGTACTTC | CASSLGAGVLYEQYF